This paragraph reports one T cell receptor beta chain. Its cognate antigen is unknown. The table came from immunoSEQ multiplex PCR; TCRdb's copy has only in-frame clones and leaves some out. The data contain about 94,000 clones, roughly 87% of them seen just once; the ten biggest clones take up under 6%. During the collection period, no donor immune events like infections were recorded. Trimming took 6 bases from V and 0 from J, leaving 11 bases between them. This CDR3 contains 15 residues. Germline CDR1 SGHNT, CDR2 YENEEA. The sample belongs to a study of identifying expanded T cells in peripheral blood. The study, taken as a whole, reports: Approximately 1.1 clones differed between technical replicates, versus approximately 16 and 20 over time. Clone count variance between approximately two-week samples rose with total template count.

Sequenced sample: blood. The sequence was collected from a person aged 18-70 years in good health. The rearrangement joins TRBV11-3 to TRBJ2-2, with a tentative D call TRBD1 (5 bases). The CDR3: CASRPRTTNTGELFF. CDR3 nucleotide sequence: TGTGCCAGCAGACCACGGACAACGAACACCGGGGAGCTGTTTTTT.